Described below is a single TCR beta chain sequence and its context. Its antigen is not identified. The data belong to a study of OX40 agonist ivuxolimab in advanced cancers. Assay used: immunoSEQ multiplex PCR; TCRdb lists only in-frame clones, some missing. The sample has some 63,000 clones, roughly nine tenths seen once. The CDR3 totals 15 residues. With V trimmed by 0 bases and J by 4 bases, 7 bases remained unmatched. Germline assignment: CDR1 SGHRS and CDR2 YFSETQ. Findings and limits, study-wide: Clonal expansion by week 6 occurred in CD4+ and CD8+ blood T cells (at 0.1 to 3.0 mg/kg). Those patients achieving a partial response at 0.1-3.0 mg/kg showed among the lowest clonal expansion.

The chain has TRBV5-1 and TRBJ2-7; 7 nucleotides line up with TRBD1. The receptor was derived from an adult with an advanced solid tumor such as melanoma, head and neck, liver or kidney cancer. Sequencing used CD4+ or CD8+ T cells sorted from blood, obtained in a trial of the OX40 agonist ivuxolimab. CDR3 protein: CASSLEQGLRYEQYF. DNA for the CDR3: TGCGCCAGCAGCTTGGAACAGGGGTTGCGGTACGAGCAGTACTTC.